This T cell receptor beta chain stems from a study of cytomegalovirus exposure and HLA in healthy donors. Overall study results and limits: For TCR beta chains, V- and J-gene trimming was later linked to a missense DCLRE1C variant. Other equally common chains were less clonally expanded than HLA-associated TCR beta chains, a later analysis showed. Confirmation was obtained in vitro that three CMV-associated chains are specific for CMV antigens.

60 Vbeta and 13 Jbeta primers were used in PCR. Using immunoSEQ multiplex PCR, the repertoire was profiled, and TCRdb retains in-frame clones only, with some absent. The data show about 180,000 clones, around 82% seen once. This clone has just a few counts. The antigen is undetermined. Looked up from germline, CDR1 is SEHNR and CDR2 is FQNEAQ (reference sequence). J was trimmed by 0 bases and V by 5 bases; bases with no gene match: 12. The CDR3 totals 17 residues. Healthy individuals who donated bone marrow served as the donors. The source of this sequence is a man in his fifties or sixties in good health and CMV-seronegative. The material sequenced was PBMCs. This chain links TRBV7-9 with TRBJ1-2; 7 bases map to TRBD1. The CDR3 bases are TGTGCCAGCAGCCCCATGACAGGGCAGAGAACTAACTATGGCTACACCTTC. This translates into CASSPMTGQRTNYGYTF.